The 13 T cell receptor beta chains given below trace back to one sample, sequenced in a study of blood T cell repertoires in COVID-19. The assay was immunoSEQ multiplex PCR, and TCRdb's table has in-frame clones only and misses some. This sample has fewer than 250,000 clones, with roughly 86% found just once. The source material was peripheral blood. Receptors were obtained from a woman between 70 and 85 years old with active or convalescent COVID-19.

This clone occurred once. The CDR3 loop reads CASSLGAGSTTDTQYF. CDR3 DNA: TGTGCCAGCAGCTTAGGAGCCGGGAGTACCACAGATACGCAGTATTTT. The rearrangement joins TRBV7-6 to TRBJ2-3, with D maybe TRBD2 (6 bases). Germline CDR1 and CDR2: SGHVS and FNYEAQ. The V and J ends lost 1 base and 2 bases respectively, with 13 bases between them. This CDR3 contains 16 residues. Combining the CDR3 with reference TRBV7-6 and TRBJ2-3 gives the whole variable domain GAGVSQSPRYKVTKRGQDVALRCDPISGHVSLYWYRQALGQGPEFLTYFNYEAQQDKSGLPNDRFSAERPEGSISTLTIQRTEQRDSAMYRCASSLGAGSTTDTQYFGPGTRLTVL.

This clone was seen just once. This rearrangement joins TRBV12-3 or TRBV12-4 to TRBJ2-1, with unresolved D. This CDR3 has 12 amino acids. The ends were cut back, 11 bases at V and 8 bases at J, with 16 bases in the middle. The CDR3 nucleotides are TGTGCCGTTATTGGAGAAAACTATGAGCAGTTCTTC. Translating gives CAVIGENYEQFF.

CDR3: CASRTGNTEAFF. CDR3 nucleotides: TGTGCCAGTAGGACGGGGAACACTGAAGCTTTCTTT. The chain recombines TRBV19 with TRBJ1-1; D is undetermined. V was pared by 6 bases and J by 1 base, with 6 bases between. The CDR3 loop spans 12 amino acids. The germline CDR1 and CDR2 sequences are LNHDA and SQIVND (reference sequence).

The chain carries TRBV6-5 and TRBJ1-6; D is unclear. Germline V lookup: CDR1 MNHEY, CDR2 SVGAGI. This CDR3 is 15 amino acids long. Between the trimmed V and J ends, which lost 0 bases and 7 bases, there was a span of 10 bases. The DNA of the CDR3 is TGTGCCAGCAGTTACTCGAATCCGGGAAATTCACCCCTCCACTTT. The encoded protein is CASSYSNPGNSPLHF.

V gene TRBV4-2 combines with J gene TRBJ2-3, with unresolved D. The CDR3 is 15 amino acids. The V end was cut by 5 bases, the J end by 2 bases, with 14 bases between. Germline V lookup: CDR1 LGHNA, CDR2 YNFKEQ. Here the CDR3 reads CASSSLRHDTDTQYF. CDR3 DNA: TGTGCCAGCAGCTCCCTTAGACACGACACAGATACGCAGTATTTT.

The V and J genes are TRBV5-8 and TRBJ2-3, with TRBD1 matching 8 bases. The J segment lost 6 bases and the V segment lost 4 bases, leaving 10 bases of the junction unmatched. Looked up from germline, CDR1 is SGHTS and CDR2 is YDEGEE. This CDR3 spans 15 amino acids. As DNA, the CDR3 is TGTGCCAGCAGCCGGCAGGGGGCCCCCACGGATACGCAGTATTTT. Translated: CASSRQGAPTDTQYF. Supplemented by reference TRBV5-8 and TRBJ2-3, the full variable domain reads EAGVTQSPTHLIKTRGQQATLRCSPISGHTSVYWYQQALGLGLQFLLWYDEGEERNRGNFPPRFSGRQFPNYSSELNVNALELEDSALYLCASSRQGAPTDTQYFGPGTRLTVL.

This chain joins TRBV25-1 and TRBJ2-3; the D gene is possibly TRBD2 (6 bases). The germline V and J ends were trimmed by 3 bases and 3 bases, with 16 bases remaining between them. Germline values: CDR1 MGHDK, CDR2 SYGVNS. The CDR3 is 16 amino acids. CDR3 bases: TGTGCCAGCAGTGATGTTTGCGGGACCCGTACAGATACGCAGTATTTT. This codes for CASSDVCGTRTDTQYF.

The chain links TRBV3-1 (or the pseudogene TRBV3-2) to TRBJ2-7; tentative D call: TRBD2 (5 bases). Trimming cost V 0 bases and J 4 bases, with 13 bases left between them. Germline values: CDR1 LGHDT, CDR2 YNNKEL (reference sequence). The CDR3 runs to 15 residues. CDR3 sequence reads: CASSQDPSSTYEQYF. The DNA of the CDR3 is TGTGCCAGCAGCCAAGATCCCTCTAGCACATACGAGCAGTACTTC.

The V call is TRBV4-1, the J call TRBJ2-7; maybe TRBD2 (7 bases). Germline V gene data show CDR1 as MGHRA and CDR2 as YSYEKL. The CDR3 spans 14 residues. Trimming stripped 8 bases from V and 6 bases from J, with 20 bases between. CDR3: CASRPAPGGREQYF. The CDR3 DNA is TGCGCCAGCCGCCCTGCACCCGGGGGGCGCGAGCAGTACTTC.

CDR3 sequence: CASSPQGAIGSGANVLTF. CDR3 bases: TGTGCCAGCTCACCACAGGGGGCAATAGGCTCTGGGGCCAACGTCCTGACTTTC. This chain uses TRBV18 with TRBJ2-6; 7 bases are shared with TRBD1. This CDR3 has 18 amino acids. Germline CDR1 is KGHSH and CDR2 is LQKENI. The ends lost 1 base at V and 0 bases at J; junction bases unmatched: 6.

This chain connects TRBV5-5 to TRBJ2-1; 10 nucleotides align to TRBD2. The germline V gene encodes CDR1 SGHKS and CDR2 YYEKEE (reference sequence). The V gene end was trimmed by 2 bases and the J gene end by 10 bases; junction bases not matched to a gene: 3. The CDR3 is made up of 13 amino acids. The CDR3 region is CASSLPGLAEQFF. CDR3 nucleotide sequence: TGTGCCAGCAGCTTACCGGGACTAGCGGAGCAGTTCTTC.

The chain uses TRBV9 and TRBJ2-3, with D unclear. Germline lookup yields CDR1 SGDLS and CDR2 YYNGEE. The V end was cut by 3 bases, the J end by 1 base, with 6 bases between. The CDR3 is 13 amino acids. The CDR3 bases are TGTGCCAGCAGCGCCTTCGGCACAGATACGCAGTATTTT. It specifies CASSAFGTDTQYF.

The chain is built from TRBV27 and TRBJ2-3; D uncertain. CDR1 MNHEY and CDR2 SMNVEV come from the germline V gene (reference sequence). V lost 4 bases and J lost 0, with 5 bases in between. The CDR3 is 13 residues long. In DNA, the CDR3 is TGTGCCAGCAGTTCGTCTAGCACAGATACGCAGTATTTT. Translation gives CASSSSSTDTQYF.